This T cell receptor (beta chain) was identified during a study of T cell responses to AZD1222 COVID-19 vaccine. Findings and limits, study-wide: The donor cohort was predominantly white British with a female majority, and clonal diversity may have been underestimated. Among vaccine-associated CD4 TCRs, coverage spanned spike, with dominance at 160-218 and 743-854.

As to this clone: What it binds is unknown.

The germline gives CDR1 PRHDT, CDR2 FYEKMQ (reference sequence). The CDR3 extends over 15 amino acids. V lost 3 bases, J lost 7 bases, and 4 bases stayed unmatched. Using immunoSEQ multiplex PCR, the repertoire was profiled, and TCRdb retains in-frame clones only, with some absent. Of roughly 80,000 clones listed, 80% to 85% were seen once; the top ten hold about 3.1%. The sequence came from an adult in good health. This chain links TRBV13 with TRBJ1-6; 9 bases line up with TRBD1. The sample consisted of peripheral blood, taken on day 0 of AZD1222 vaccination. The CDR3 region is CASSFGTGINSPLHF. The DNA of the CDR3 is TGTGCCAGCAGCTTTGGGACAGGGATAAATTCACCCCTCCACTTT.